The 9 T cell receptor beta chains presented below share a single source sample, sequenced in a study of T cells in Graves' hyperthyroidism and ophthalmopathy. RNA transcripts gave rise to amplified TCR beta CDR3 regions. During a first-round RT-PCR of the TCR CDR3, the HTBI primer set was used. TCRdb ran MiXCR on the multiplex PCR reads and lists one entry per CDR3 protein. Among hundreds of thousands of distinct CDR3 sequences listed, roughly 40% were seen once. The specimen was blood. Every receptor here comes from a man aged 18 to 30 with Graves' hyperthyroidism.

CDR3 amino acids: CASNQQGLPSYEQYF. CDR3 nucleotides: TGTGCCAGCAATCAACAAGGACTCCCGTCCTACGAGCAGTACTTC. The chain joins TRBV9 to TRBJ2-7, with a tentative D call TRBD2 (5 bases). CDR3 length: 15 residues. The germline V gene has CDR1 SGDLS and CDR2 YYNGEE. Trimming took off 6 bases at V and 1 base at J, with 17 bases between the two ends.

In this sample, this clonotype turned up a few times. This chain links TRBV29-1 with TRBJ1-2; D unclear. Trimming left V 0 bases short and J 9 bases short, with 17 bases between. The CDR3 runs 14 residues. Germline CDR1 and CDR2: SQVTM and ANQGSEA. This CDR3 reads CSVEDSTGMFSYTF. The CDR3 nucleotides read TGCAGCGTTGAAGATTCGACGGGAATGTTTAGCTACACCTTC.

In its sample, this clonotype was seen a few times. The rearrangement links TRBV12-3 or TRBV12-4 to TRBJ2-7; 8 bases align to TRBD1. V lost 7 bases, J lost 6 bases, and 11 bases stayed unmatched. CDR3 length: 14 amino acids. The CDR3 sequence: CASNPGQGTGEQYF. CDR3 in DNA: TGTGCCAGCAATCCTGGACAGGGTACGGGCGAGCAGTACTTC.

This clonotype was observed a few times. CDR3 protein: CASSFPGLGYEQYF. CDR3 nucleotides: TGTGCCAGCAGCTTTCCAGGTCTCGGCTACGAGCAGTACTTC. V usage is TRBV7-9 and J usage is TRBJ2-7, with D unclear. This CDR3 contains 14 residues. CDR1 and CDR2 (germline): SEHNR, FQNEAQ (reference sequence). Trimming pared 3 bases from V and 3 bases from J, leaving 12 bases between.

In regard to this clonotype: A much larger clone lies a single base off, so this may be a read error. V usage is TRBV6-5 and J usage is TRBJ1-2; D is unclear. The CDR3 has 12 residues. The germline V gene has CDR1 MNHEY and CDR2 SVGAGI. The CDR3 nucleotides read TGTGCCATCAGTTACGGAGGGAAAGGCTACACCTTC. It yields the protein CAISYGGKGYTF.

There are a few counts of this clonotype. The chain is built from TRBV7-9 and TRBJ1-5; D not resolved. From germline, CDR1 is SEHNR and CDR2 FQNEAQ (reference sequence). Between the trimmed V and J ends, which lost 1 base and 9 bases, there was a span of 19 bases. CDR3 length: 16 amino acids. The CDR3 DNA reads TGTGCCAGCAGCTTAGGGTACAGTAGTGGGATATCGCCCCAGCATTTT. Protein: CASSLGYSSGISPQHF.

This clonotype was seen ten or more times. The chain joins TRBV25-1 to TRBJ1-1; a possible D gene is TRBD1 (5 bases). Trimming left V 3 bases short and J 0 bases short, with 11 bases between. This CDR3 spans 15 amino acids. Germline V lookup: CDR1 MGHDK, CDR2 SYGVNS. The CDR3 sequence is CASSDPKTVNTEAFF. DNA of the CDR3: TGTGCCAGCAGTGACCCAAAGACAGTGAACACTGAAGCTTTCTTT.

Regarding this clonotype: A much larger clone differs by one base, so this may be a read error. The V gene is TRBV19, the J gene TRBJ1-2; D is undetermined. Germline V gives CDR1 LNHDA, CDR2 SQIVND (reference sequence). This CDR3 region has 10 residues. V was cut by 8 bases and J by 8 bases, with 9 bases left in between. The CDR3 region is CASGYKGYTF. For the CDR3, the DNA is TGTGCCAGTGGGTACAAGGGCTACACCTTC. Drawing the rest from reference TRBV19 and TRBJ1-2, the complete variable domain is DGGITQSPKYLFRKEGQNVTLSCEQNLNHDAMYWYRQDPGQGLRLIYYSQIVNDFQKGDIAEGYSVSREKKESFPLTVTSAQKNPTAFYLCASGYKGYTFGSGTRLTVV.

Comment on this clonotype: This clone may be a read error of a much larger clone one base away. This sequence joins TRBV6-1 and TRBJ2-5; D uncertain. V lost 7 bases to trimming and J lost 0 bases, with 6 bases between them. CDR1 is MNHNS, CDR2 SASEGT, per germline. CDR3 length: 12 residues. The CDR3 reads CASKQYQETQYF. CDR3 sequence (DNA): TGTGCCAGCAAACAGTACCAAGAGACCCAGTACTTC.